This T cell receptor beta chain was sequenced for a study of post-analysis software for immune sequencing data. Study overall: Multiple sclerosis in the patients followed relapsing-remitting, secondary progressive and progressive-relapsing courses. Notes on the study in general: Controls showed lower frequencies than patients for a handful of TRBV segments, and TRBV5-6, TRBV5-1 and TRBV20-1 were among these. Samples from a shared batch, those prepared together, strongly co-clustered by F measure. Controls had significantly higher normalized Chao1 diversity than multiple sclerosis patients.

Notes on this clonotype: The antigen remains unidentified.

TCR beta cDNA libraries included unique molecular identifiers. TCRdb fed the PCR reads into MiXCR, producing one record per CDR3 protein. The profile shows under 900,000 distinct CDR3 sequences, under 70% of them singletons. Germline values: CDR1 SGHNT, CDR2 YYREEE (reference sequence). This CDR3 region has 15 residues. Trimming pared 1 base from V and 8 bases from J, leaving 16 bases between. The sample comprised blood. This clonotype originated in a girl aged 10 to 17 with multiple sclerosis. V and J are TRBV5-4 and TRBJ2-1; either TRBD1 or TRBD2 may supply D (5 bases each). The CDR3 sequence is CASSLIWGKYDEQFF. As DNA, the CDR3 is TGTGCCAGCAGCTTGATATGGGGGAAATACGATGAGCAGTTCTTC.